The 31 T cell receptor beta chains below were found in one sample sequenced in a study of cytomegalovirus exposure and HLA in healthy donors. With 60 Vbeta and 13 Jbeta primers, the PCR was carried out. TCRdb's table, derived via immunoSEQ multiplex PCR, lists solely in-frame clones and lacks some. The table includes about 120,000 clones, 7% to 9.5% detected once. The sample taken for sequencing was PBMCs. The receptors derive from a woman aged 40 to 50 in good health and CMV-seropositive.

This clone was detected a few times. V usage is TRBV9 and J usage is TRBJ1-1, with unresolved D. CDR3 length: 16 amino acids. V gave up 0 bases and J gave up 0 bases, with 12 bases separating them. Germline V CDR1 and CDR2: SGDLS, YYNGEE. This CDR3 reads CASSVGLTALNTEAFF. The CDR3 bases are TGTGCCAGCAGCGTAGGTCTCACTGCCCTGAACACTGAAGCTTTCTTT.

This clone was seen a few times. The V gene is TRBV12-5, the J gene TRBJ2-2, with 7 bases that match TRBD1. This CDR3 contains 18 residues. Unmatched junction bases numbered 12, after V lost 5 bases and J lost 0 bases. Germline V gene data show CDR1 as LGHNT and CDR2 as FRNRAP. The CDR3 loop reads CASGQPGGSPSNTGELFF. CDR3 DNA sequence: TGTGCTAGTGGTCAGCCAGGGGGATCACCCTCGAACACCGGGGAGCTGTTTTTT.

This chain connects TRBV9 to TRBJ2-1; D gene uncertain. The CDR3 has 13 amino acids. Trimming removed 0 bases from V and 7 bases from J, with 8 bases in between. Germline V gives CDR1 SGDLS, CDR2 YYNGEE. In nucleotides, the CDR3 is TGTGCCAGCAGCGTAGAGCCCACTAATGAGCAGTTCTTC. This translates into CASSVEPTNEQFF.

In its sample, this clone was seen a few times. This chain connects TRBV5-1 to TRBJ1-6; tentatively, D is TRBD1 (5 bases). The CDR3 extends over 16 amino acids. Germline V gives CDR1 SGHRS, CDR2 YFSETQ. Trimming shortened V by 1 base and J by 5 bases, and 13 bases separated the two germline ends. The CDR3 coding sequence is TGCGCCAGCAGCTTGACAGGACCGCGGAATAATTCACCCCTCCACTTT. It yields the protein CASSLTGPRNNSPLHF.

In its sample, this clone was seen a few times. The chain carries TRBV9 and TRBJ2-7, with a tentative D call TRBD2 (7 bases). Germline CDR1 SGDLS, CDR2 YYNGEE. Trimming shortened V by 0 bases and J by 6 bases, and 13 bases separated the two germline ends. This CDR3 has 14 amino acids. CDR3 DNA sequence: TGTGCCAGCAGCGTAGGAGGAGGGGGGGGCGAGCAGTACTTC. Protein: CASSVGGGGGEQYF.

This clone was counted only a few times. V and J are TRBV30 and TRBJ1-5; D is uncertain. The CDR3 sequence is 14 residues long. CDR1 is GTSNPN, CDR2 SVGIG, per germline (reference sequence). V lost 3 bases, J lost 5 bases, and 14 bases lay in between. CDR3 loop: CAWSRPQVYQPQHF. DNA for the CDR3: TGTGCCTGGAGCCGACCGCAGGTTTATCAGCCCCAGCATTTT.

V is TRBV5-1 and J is TRBJ1-1; D remains ambiguous. Deletions cut 1 base from V and 4 bases from J, with 11 bases between. Per germline, CDR1 SGHRS and CDR2 YFSETQ. The CDR3 runs to 14 residues. CDR3: CASSLSAGPTEAFF. The CDR3 DNA sequence: TGCGCCAGCAGCTTGTCTGCAGGCCCCACTGAAGCTTTCTTT. The complete variable domain, with remaining parts taken from reference TRBV5-1 and TRBJ1-1, reads KAGVTQTPRYLIKTRGQQVTLSCSPISGHRSVSWYQQTPGQGLQFLFEYFSETQRNKGNFPGRFSGRQFSNSRSEMNVSTLELGDSALYLCASSLSAGPTEAFFGQGTRLTVV.

This clone was counted between two and nine times. This rearrangement joins TRBV27 to TRBJ1-1; D perhaps matches TRBD1 (5 bases). Germline-derived CDR1 and CDR2 are MNHEY and SMNVEV (reference sequence). Trimming took 1 base from V and 2 from J, leaving 11 bases between them. The CDR3 covers 15 residues. The CDR3 loop reads CASSLYPQGNTEAFF. In nucleotides, the CDR3 is TGTGCCAGCAGTTTATATCCCCAGGGAAACACTGAAGCTTTCTTT.

The chain carries TRBV28 and TRBJ2-7; TRBD2 matches at 7 bases. Unmatched junction bases numbered 8, after V lost 3 bases and J lost 6 bases. This CDR3 has 14 residues. CDR1 is MDHEN and CDR2 is SYDVKM in the germline V gene. The CDR3 DNA sequence: TGTGCCAGCAGTTTGACCCAGCGGGGTACCGAGCAGTACTTC. Amino acids: CASSLTQRGTEQYF.

This clone came up a few times. The chain is built from TRBV7-6 and TRBJ1-2; D remains ambiguous. The germline CDR1 and CDR2 sequences are SGHVS and FNYEAQ. Deletions cut 0 bases from V and 4 bases from J, with 12 bases between. This CDR3 is 15 amino acids long. CDR3 DNA: TGTGCCAGCAGCTTAGCGCCCGAGGGATTCTATGGCTACACCTTC. It codes for CASSLAPEGFYGYTF.

CDR3 amino acids: CASSLDADLSEQFF. Here the CDR3 DNA reads TGCGCCAGCAGCTTGGATGCGGATCTCAGTGAGCAGTTCTTC. This chain links TRBV5-1 with TRBJ2-1; D is undetermined. The V end was cut by 0 bases, the J end by 9 bases, with 13 bases between. This CDR3 is built from 14 residues. Germline V CDR1 and CDR2: SGHRS, YFSETQ.

The chain links TRBV11-2 to TRBJ2-5; the D is unclear. The ends were cut back, 5 bases at V and 5 bases at J, with 6 bases in the middle. The CDR3 length is 11 residues. Germline V gives CDR1 SGHAT, CDR2 FQNNGV. The DNA for the CDR3 is TGTGCCAGCAGCGTGAGGGAGACCCAGTACTTC. Translated: CASSVRETQYF.

This clone has just a few counts. V usage is TRBV5-1 and J usage is TRBJ1-1; the D is unclear. Per the germline V gene, CDR1 is SGHRS and CDR2 is YFSETQ. The length of the CDR3 is 14 residues. V was pared by 0 bases and J by 5 bases, with 11 bases between. The CDR3 DNA reads as TGCGCCAGCAGCTTGGAGCGGCAGACAACTGAAGCTTTCTTT. Its protein is CASSLERQTTEAFF.

This chain links TRBV6-5 with TRBJ1-5; a weak D match, TRBD1 (5 bases). The CDR3 spans 13 residues. Looked up from germline, CDR1 is MNHEY and CDR2 is SVGAGI. V shed 3 bases and J shed 7 bases, with 10 bases lying between them. CDR3 sequence reads: CASSYGKGQPQHF. CDR3 DNA: TGTGCCAGCAGTTATGGGAAGGGGCAGCCCCAGCATTTT.

This clone showed up just a few times. The genes are TRBV6-1 and TRBJ1-1, with a possible D match to TRBD1 (5 bases). Germline V CDR1 and CDR2: MNHNS, SASEGT. The CDR3 is 14 amino acids. V lost 7 bases and J lost 1, with 13 bases in between. In DNA form, the CDR3 reads TGTGCCAGCACTTTGACAGTTACGAACACTGAAGCTTTCTTT. Protein product: CASTLTVTNTEAFF.

CDR3 protein: CSASQGNTQYF. Here the CDR3 DNA reads TGCAGTGCTAGTCAGGGTAATACGCAGTATTTT. The V gene is TRBV20-1, the J gene TRBJ2-3; tentative D call: TRBD1 (5 bases). V lost 3 bases and J 7 bases, leaving 8 bases between the germline ends. The CDR3 totals 11 residues. In germline, CDR1 is DFQATT, CDR2 SNEGSKA (reference sequence).

In nucleotides, the CDR3 is TGTGCCAGCAGACGGACAGGCGGGGAGACACACGAAGCTTTCTTT. Residues: CASRRTGGETHEAFF. The chain carries TRBV6-4 and TRBJ1-1; 7 nucleotides match TRBD1. The CDR3 consists of 15 residues. Germline loops: CDR1 MRHNA, CDR2 SNTAGT. J lost 8 bases, V lost 6 bases, and 15 bases had no gene match.

The chain couples TRBV29-1 to TRBJ1-1, with D hard to call. This CDR3 contains 11 residues. V was cut by 7 bases and J by 0 bases, with 6 bases left in between. Germline CDR1 and CDR2: SQVTM and ANQGSEA. Here the CDR3 reads CSALLNTEAFF. The CDR3 region has the DNA TGCAGCGCCCTCTTGAACACTGAAGCTTTCTTT.

On this clone itself: The sample carries other DNA sequences with the same CDR3. This chain uses TRBV28 with TRBJ1-5; D is possibly TRBD1 (6 bases). This CDR3 comprises 16 residues. CDR1 is MDHEN, CDR2 SYDVKM, per germline. Trimming shortened V by 3 bases and J by 3 bases, and 15 bases separated the two germline ends. Written as DNA, the CDR3 is TGTGCCAGCAGTTTCTTTGACAGGATACTCAATCAGCCCCAGCATTTT. The encoded protein is CASSFFDRILNQPQHF. The full variable domain, in which reference TRBV28 and TRBJ1-5 provide the parts outside the CDR3, is DVKVTQSSRYLVKRTGEKVFLECVQDMDHENMFWYRQDPGLGLRLIYFSYDVKMKEKGDIPEGYSVSREKKERFSLILESASTNQTSMYLCASSFFDRILNQPQHFGDGTRLSIL.

V and J are TRBV11-2 and TRBJ1-1, with 8 bases that match TRBD1. Germline CDR1 and CDR2: SGHAT and FQNNGV. This CDR3 region has 16 residues. The junction had 9 bases not matched to a gene; V was cut back by 5 bases and J by 1 base. CDR3 nucleotides: TGTGCCAGCAGCCCCCCCCCAACAGGGGGGAACACTGAAGCTTTCTTT. Translating it yields CASSPPPTGGNTEAFF.

This clone was seen just once. One end of the junction is discordant with germline, which a read error may explain. The same CDR3 arises from other DNA sequences in this sample as well. This chain connects TRBV6-5 to TRBJ1-1, with 8 bases that match TRBD1. In germline, CDR1 is MNHEY, CDR2 SVGAGI. The CDR3 is made up of 15 amino acids. In nucleotides, the CDR3 is TGTGCCAGCAGTTATTCGAGGACAGGGAACACTGAGGCTTTCTTT. Its translation is CASSYSRTGNTEAFF.

This clone was seen a handful of times. The chain recombines TRBV18 with TRBJ2-7; D gene ambiguous. Trimming stripped 5 bases from V and 6 bases from J, with 17 bases between. This CDR3 comprises 14 residues. Germline CDR1 KGHSH, CDR2 LQKENI. In DNA form, the CDR3 reads TGTGCCAGCTCAATTGCGGCAGAGAGTGGCGAGCAGTACTTC. This gives the protein CASSIAAESGEQYF.

V and J are TRBV19 and TRBJ1-1; weak D call: TRBD1 (6 bases). Trimming took 5 bases from V and 4 from J, leaving 14 bases between them. This CDR3 comprises 14 residues. Looked up from germline, CDR1 is LNHDA and CDR2 is SQIVND (reference sequence). CDR3 DNA: TGTGCCAGTAGTGCCACAGGGTATAGCACTGAAGCTTTCTTT. Translated: CASSATGYSTEAFF.

The rearrangement links TRBV4-1 to TRBJ1-5; D unresolved. The V end lost 1 base, the J end lost 0 bases, and 13 bases lay between the germline ends. The CDR3 is 17 amino acids. The germline V gene encodes CDR1 MGHRA and CDR2 YSYEKL. CDR3 protein: CASSQVESGYSNQPQHF. The CDR3 bases are TGCGCCAGCAGCCAAGTTGAGTCAGGTTATAGCAATCAGCCCCAGCATTTT.

The chain links TRBV6-4 to TRBJ2-3, with 8 bases identical to TRBD1. Germline V gene data show CDR1 as MRHNA and CDR2 as SNTAGT. Unmatched junction bases numbered 2, after V lost 2 bases and J lost 4 bases. CDR3 length: 14 residues. The chain's CDR3 is CASSDKQGADTQYF. The CDR3 DNA reads TGTGCCAGCAGTGACAAACAGGGGGCAGATACGCAGTATTTT.

The genes are TRBV10-3 and TRBJ1-4, with no clear D. Germline CDR1 and CDR2: ENHRY and SYGVKD. V was shortened by 4 bases and J by 5 bases, with 8 bases between the two germline ends. The CDR3 contains 13 residues. As DNA, the CDR3 is TGTGCCATCAGTGGGGCAGAAAATGAAAAACTGTTTTTT. This encodes CAISGAENEKLFF.

The genes are TRBV27 and TRBJ2-7; D not certain. V was clipped by 3 bases and J by 3 bases, with 3 bases between them. Germline V gene lookup returns CDR1 MNHEY and CDR2 SMNVEV (reference sequence). This CDR3 is built from 11 residues. The CDR3 is CASSFNYEQYF. The CDR3 nucleotides read TGTGCCAGCAGTTTTAACTACGAGCAGTACTTC.

The chain joins TRBV6-5 to TRBJ1-4; TRBD1 might be the D (5 bases). Looked up from germline, CDR1 is MNHEY and CDR2 is SVGAGI. The CDR3 is made up of 15 amino acids. With 2 bases removed from V and 4 bases from J, the gap between germline ends came to 11 bases. CDR3 in amino acids: CASSYGRGINEKLFF. CDR3 nucleotides: TGTGCCAGCAGTTACGGACGGGGGATTAATGAAAAACTGTTTTTT.

CDR3 coding DNA: TGTGCCAGCAGCTTAGCAGCGGGTAGCGGGAACTCCTACGAGCAGTACTTC. This sequence encodes CASSLAAGSGNSYEQYF. V gene TRBV7-6 combines with J gene TRBJ2-7; 8 positions agree with TRBD2. There are 17 residues in the CDR3. Per germline, CDR1 SGHVS and CDR2 FNYEAQ. Losses at the gene ends were 0 bases for V and 0 bases for J; bases not matched to a gene: 7.

The chain couples TRBV5-6 to TRBJ1-4; D is unresolved. Germline CDR1 and CDR2: SGHDT and YYEEEE. Trimming removed 4 bases at V and 3 bases at J, with 10 bases between. The CDR3 extends over 14 amino acids. The CDR3: CASSLISANEKLFF. The CDR3 DNA is TGTGCCAGCAGCCTTATATCTGCTAATGAAAAACTGTTTTTT.

This clone was picked up a small number of times. The chain joins TRBV11-2 to TRBJ2-5; 8 nucleotides align to TRBD1. J lost 1 base, V lost 4 bases, and 11 bases had no gene match. CDR1 is SGHAT and CDR2 is FQNNGV in the germline V gene. This CDR3 comprises 17 residues. The DNA for the CDR3 is TGTGCCAGCAGCTCACTATGGACAGGGCCTTCCCAAGAGACCCAGTACTTC. As protein: CASSSLWTGPSQETQYF.